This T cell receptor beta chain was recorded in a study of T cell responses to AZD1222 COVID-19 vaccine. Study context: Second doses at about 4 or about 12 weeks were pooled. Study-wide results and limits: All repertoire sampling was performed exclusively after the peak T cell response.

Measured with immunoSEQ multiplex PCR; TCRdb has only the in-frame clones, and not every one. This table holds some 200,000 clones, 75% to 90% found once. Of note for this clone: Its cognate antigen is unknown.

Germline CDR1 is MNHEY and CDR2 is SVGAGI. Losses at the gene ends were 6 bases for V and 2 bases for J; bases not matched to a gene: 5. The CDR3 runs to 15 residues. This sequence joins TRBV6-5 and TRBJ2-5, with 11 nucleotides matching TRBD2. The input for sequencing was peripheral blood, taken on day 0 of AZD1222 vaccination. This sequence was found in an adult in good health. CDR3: CASRASGGTQETQYF. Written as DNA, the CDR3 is TGTGCCAGCAGGGCTAGCGGGGGGACACAAGAGACCCAGTACTTC.